Listed here are 19 T cell receptor beta chains from one sample, sequenced in a study of cytomegalovirus exposure and HLA in healthy donors. Profiled with immunoSEQ multiplex PCR; TCRdb holds only in-frame clones, not every one. This sample has more than 100,000 clones; approximately 88% occur once, and the top ten carry about 6.9%. The sequenced sample was PBMCs. The origin of the receptors is a woman between 18 and 30 years old in good health and CMV-seropositive.

The J gene is TRBJ1-2, the V gene TRBV5-4, with no clear D. This CDR3 has 14 amino acids. The V gene's germline CDR1 is SGHNT and CDR2 YYREEE (reference sequence). Trimming stripped 1 base from V and 4 bases from J, with 11 bases between. The CDR3 region has the DNA TGTGCCAGCAGCTTGTCCGGCAGGCCCTATGGCTACACCTTC. It translates to CASSLSGRPYGYTF. The whole variable domain, filled in from reference TRBV5-4 and TRBJ1-2, reads ETGVTQSPTHLIKTRGQQVTLRCSSQSGHNTVSWYQQALGQGPQFIFQYYREEENGRGNFPPRFSGLQFPNYSSELNVNALELDDSALYLCASSLSGRPYGYTFGSGTRLTVV.

The chain is built from TRBV28 and TRBJ2-2, with TRBD1 matching over 7 bases. V lost 9 bases and J lost 6; bases outside the gene matches: 10. This CDR3 region has 14 residues. Germline CDR1 reads MDHEN; CDR2 reads SYDVKM. In DNA, the CDR3 is TGTGCCAGTCTGACAGGGTCGTGGGCCGGGGAGCTGTTTTTT. This translates into CASLTGSWAGELFF.

The chain couples TRBV4-2 to TRBJ2-2; 7 bases agree with TRBD2. The ends lost 0 bases at V and 0 bases at J; junction bases unmatched: 1. This CDR3 comprises 16 residues. Looked up from germline, CDR1 is LGHNA and CDR2 is YNFKEQ. The CDR3 reads CASSQEAGANTGELFF. The CDR3 region has the DNA TGTGCCAGCAGCCAAGAGGCGGGGGCGAACACCGGGGAGCTGTTTTTT.

The chain is built from TRBV11-2 and TRBJ2-1; 8 nucleotides agree with TRBD2. The germline V gene has CDR1 SGHAT and CDR2 FQNNGV. The V and J ends lost 2 bases and 7 bases, in that order; junction bases with no gene match: 4. The length of the CDR3 is 14 residues. The DNA for the CDR3 is TGTGCCAGCAGCTTAAGGACTAGCATAAATGAGCAGTTCTTC. As protein: CASSLRTSINEQFF.

The V call is TRBV4-1, the J call TRBJ2-6; 7 nucleotides line up with TRBD1. CDR3 length: 18 amino acids. Germline assignment: CDR1 MGHRA and CDR2 YSYEKL. With 4 bases clipped from V and 0 bases from J, the junction kept 9 bases outside the gene matches. CDR3 coding DNA: TGCGCCAGCAGCCGAGACCCTCCAGGGGGCTCTGGGGCCAACGTCCTGACTTTC. Translation: CASSRDPPGGSGANVLTF.

The chain is built from TRBV30 and TRBJ1-5; TRBD1 matches 7 bases. Trimming took 2 bases from V and 0 from J; bases not matched to a gene: 7. This CDR3 comprises 16 residues. CDR1 GTSNPN and CDR2 SVGIG come from the germline V gene (reference sequence). The CDR3, as DNA: TGTGCCTGGAGTCCCACAGGGGCCTCTAGCAATCAGCCCCAGCATTTT. The encoded protein is CAWSPTGASSNQPQHF.

This rearrangement joins TRBV9 to TRBJ2-7, with 10 bases aligning to TRBD2. This CDR3 is 15 amino acids long. V lost 3 bases and J lost 5; bases outside the gene matches: 8. Germline CDR1 and CDR2: SGDLS and YYNGEE. The CDR3 is CASSDSGGGKDEQYF. DNA of the CDR3: TGTGCCAGCAGCGACAGCGGGGGGGGCAAGGACGAGCAGTACTTC.

The chain uses TRBV7-2 and TRBJ1-5; 8 positions agree with TRBD1. V shed 1 base and J 6 bases; nucleotides not matched to a gene: 2. The germline gives CDR1 SGHTA, CDR2 FQGNSA. The CDR3 is 14 residues long. The CDR3, as DNA: TGTGCCAGCAGCTTAGGACAGGGGACTCAGCCCCAGCATTTT. Encoded protein: CASSLGQGTQPQHF.

The chain has TRBV6-1 and TRBJ1-1; D unresolved. V was trimmed by 8 bases and J by 1 base, leaving 11 bases between them. This CDR3 region has 13 residues. Germline assignment: CDR1 MNHNS and CDR2 SASEGT. CDR3 sequence reads: CASSVHPNTEAFF. The CDR3 bases are TGTGCCAGCTCGGTTCATCCGAACACTGAAGCTTTCTTT.

The chain combines TRBV9 with TRBJ2-2, with D perhaps matching TRBD2 (6 bases). CDR3 length: 17 amino acids. Per germline, CDR1 SGDLS and CDR2 YYNGEE. V was pared by 0 bases and J by 5 bases, with 17 bases between. This CDR3 is CASSVEGSGFYTGELFF. CDR3 coding DNA: TGTGCCAGCAGCGTAGAGGGTAGCGGTTTTTATACCGGGGAGCTGTTTTTT.

The chain combines TRBV4-1 with TRBJ2-2; 10 positions agree with TRBD1. V was clipped by 4 bases and J by 5 bases; unmatched bases: 16. CDR3 length equals 19 residues. CDR1 and CDR2 from the germline V gene are MGHRA and YSYEKL. The CDR3 DNA reads as TGCGCCAGCAGCCCCCGACAGGGGGCGGCCGGTCAAGGAACCGGGGAGCTGTTTTTT. It translates to CASSPRQGAAGQGTGELFF.

This clone appeared a single time. The rearrangement uses TRBV30 and TRBJ1-1; 9 bases are a match to TRBD1. The CDR3 sequence is 14 residues long. Germline V gene lookup returns CDR1 GTSNPN and CDR2 SVGIG (reference sequence). The trim removed 3 bases at V and 4 bases at J, leaving 6 bases unmatched. CDR3 coding DNA: TGTGCCTGGAGGAGACAGGGGGAAGTCACTGAAGCTTTCTTT. Encoded protein: CAWRRQGEVTEAFF.

This clone appeared once. The rearrangement links TRBV28 to TRBJ1-1; perhaps TRBD1 as D (5 bases). V lost 1 base and J lost 3, with 15 bases in between. This CDR3 comprises 16 residues. The germline gives CDR1 MDHEN, CDR2 SYDVKM. CDR3 DNA sequence: TGTGCCAGCAGTTTATCAATCGGGGGTGGGTACACTGAAGCTTTCTTT. This gives the protein CASSLSIGGGYTEAFF.

This chain uses TRBV5-4 with TRBJ2-7; 7 nucleotides agree with TRBD1. V trimming: 4 bases; J trimming: 2 bases; junction bases outside the gene matches: 6. Germline CDR1 SGHNT, CDR2 YYREEE (reference sequence). The CDR3 totals 14 residues. In nucleotides, the CDR3 is TGTGCCAGCAGCGCCCGGGACAGTCCCTACGAGCAGTACTTC. This gives the protein CASSARDSPYEQYF.

This chain connects TRBV6-1 to TRBJ1-2; D possibly corresponds to TRBD1 (5 bases). Germline loops: CDR1 MNHNS, CDR2 SASEGT. With 7 bases removed from V and 3 bases from J, the gap between germline ends came to 18 bases. The CDR3 sequence is 15 residues long. As DNA, the CDR3 is TGTGCCAGCAATGCGGGGACCGGCGGATACTATGGCTACACCTTC. Translating it yields CASNAGTGGYYGYTF.

Only one count was recorded for this clone. The gene calls are TRBV7-2 and TRBJ2-7; D not resolved. V lost 5 bases, J lost 6 bases, and 14 bases lay in between. The germline CDR1 and CDR2 sequences are SGHTA and FQGNSA. The CDR3 runs to 13 residues. The CDR3 protein is CASSHPGGSEQYF. The CDR3 DNA reads TGTGCCAGCAGCCATCCCGGCGGTTCCGAGCAGTACTTC.

The CDR3 DNA sequence: TGCGCCAGCAGCTTGGCAGGGAAGGACTATGGCTACACCTTC. It encodes CASSLAGKDYGYTF. This rearrangement joins TRBV5-1 to TRBJ1-2, with D possibly TRBD1 on 5 matching bases. Between the trimmed V and J ends, which lost 0 bases and 3 bases, there was a span of 9 bases. Germline assignment: CDR1 SGHRS and CDR2 YFSETQ. The CDR3 extends over 14 amino acids.

This clone was picked up a small number of times. At the DNA level, this CDR3 is encoded by other sequences in the same sample as well. The chain combines TRBV29-1 with TRBJ2-2; 7 nucleotides agree with TRBD2. CDR3 length: 12 amino acids. V trimming: 4 bases; J trimming: 4 bases; junction bases outside the gene matches: 0. Germline-derived CDR1 and CDR2 are SQVTM and ANQGSEA. CDR3: CSVGGGTGELFF. As DNA, the CDR3 is TGCAGCGTTGGCGGGGGCACCGGGGAGCTGTTTTTT.

CDR3 region: CASSLAAGQAEQYF. The CDR3 nucleotides read TGTGCCAGCAGCTTGGCAGCCGGTCAGGCCGAGCAGTACTTC. The chain links TRBV5-4 to TRBJ2-7; D is undetermined. Germline CDR1 reads SGHNT; CDR2 reads YYREEE (reference sequence). The CDR3 contains 14 residues. V lost 0 bases, J lost 6 bases, and 13 bases lay in between.